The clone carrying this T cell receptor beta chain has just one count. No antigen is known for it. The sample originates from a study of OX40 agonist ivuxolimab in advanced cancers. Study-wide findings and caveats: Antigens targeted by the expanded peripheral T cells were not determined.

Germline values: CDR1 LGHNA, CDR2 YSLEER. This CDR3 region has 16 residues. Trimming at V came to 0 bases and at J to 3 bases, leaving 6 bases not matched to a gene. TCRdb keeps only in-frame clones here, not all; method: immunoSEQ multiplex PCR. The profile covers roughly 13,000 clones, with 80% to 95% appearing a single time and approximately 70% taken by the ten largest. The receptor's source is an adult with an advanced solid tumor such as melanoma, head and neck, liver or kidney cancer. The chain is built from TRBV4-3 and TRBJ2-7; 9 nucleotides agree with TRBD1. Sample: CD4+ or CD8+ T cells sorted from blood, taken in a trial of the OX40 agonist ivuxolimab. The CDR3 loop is CASSQDRTGGGYEQYF. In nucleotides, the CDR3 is TGCGCCAGCAGCCAAGATCGCACAGGGGGCGGCTACGAGCAGTACTTC.